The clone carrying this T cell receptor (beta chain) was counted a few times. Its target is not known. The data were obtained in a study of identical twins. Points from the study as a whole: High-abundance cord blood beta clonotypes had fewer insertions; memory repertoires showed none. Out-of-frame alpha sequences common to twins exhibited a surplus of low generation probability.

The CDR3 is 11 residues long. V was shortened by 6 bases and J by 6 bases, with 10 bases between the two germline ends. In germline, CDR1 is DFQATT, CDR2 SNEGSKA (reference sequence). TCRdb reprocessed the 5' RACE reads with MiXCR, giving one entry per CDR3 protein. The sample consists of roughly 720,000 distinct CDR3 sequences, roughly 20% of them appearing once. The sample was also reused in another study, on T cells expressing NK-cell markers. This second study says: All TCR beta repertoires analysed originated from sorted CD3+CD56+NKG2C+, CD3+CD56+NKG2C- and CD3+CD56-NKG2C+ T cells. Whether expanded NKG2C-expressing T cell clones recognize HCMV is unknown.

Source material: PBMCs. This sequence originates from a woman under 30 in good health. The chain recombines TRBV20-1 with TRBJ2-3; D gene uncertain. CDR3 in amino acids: CSAIATDTQYF. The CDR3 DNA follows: TGCAGTGCCATAGCTACGGATACGCAGTATTTT.